These T cell receptor beta chains were read from a single sample in a study of cytomegalovirus exposure and HLA in healthy donors. Some clones are missing from TCRdb's copy, which holds only in-frame ones; the method was immunoSEQ multiplex PCR. The data contain 150,000 to 200,000 clones, about four fifths of them singletons. Material: PBMCs. Receptors originate from a man aged 45-65 years in good health and CMV-seronegative. The CDR3 runs from the conserved cysteine through the conserved F or W. A D gene is named only where the DNA matches it firmly.

j_call: TRBJ1-5
d_call: .
v_call: TRBV18
cdr3_nt: TGTGCCAGCTCACCCGGTCGCGATCAGCCCCAGCATTTT
cdr3_aa: CASSPGRDQPQHF

j_call: TRBJ2-3
d_call: .
v_call: TRBV7-3
cdr3_nt: TGTGCCAGCAGCTCCCAAGGTCGCCAGGGGCGCACAGATACGCAGTATTTT
cdr3_aa: CASSSQGRQGRTDTQYF

j_call: TRBJ1-5
d_call: .
v_call: TRBV27
cdr3_nt: TGTGCCAGCAGTTTGAAACCGGGAGGGATAGCTAGTAATCAGCCCCAGCATTTT
cdr3_aa: CASSLKPGGIASNQPQHF

j_call: TRBJ2-6
d_call: .
v_call: TRBV7-9
cdr3_nt: TGTGCCAGCAGCCCGAGCGGAATCTCTGGGGCCAACGTCCTGACTTTC
cdr3_aa: CASSPSGISGANVLTF

j_call: TRBJ2-1
d_call: TRBD1
v_call: TRBV18
cdr3_nt: TGTGCCAGCTCACCAAGACAGGGGGCAACCGACCAGTTCTTC
cdr3_aa: CASSPRQGATDQFF

j_call: TRBJ2-3
d_call: TRBD2
v_call: TRBV7-8
cdr3_nt: TGTGCCAGCAGCCCAGGTTGGGTTGGGGCTAGCGGGGGACGGCATACGCAGTATTTT
cdr3_aa: CASSPGWVGASGGRHTQYF

j_call: TRBJ2-1
d_call: .
v_call: TRBV5-1
cdr3_nt: TGCGCCAGCAGCTTGGTGCGGCGTGGGAATGAGCAGTTCTTC
cdr3_aa: CASSLVRRGNEQFF

j_call: TRBJ2-5
d_call: .
v_call: TRBV5-4
cdr3_nt: TGTGCCAGCAGCTCCAAAGGGGAATTCCAAGAGACCCAGTACTTC
cdr3_aa: CASSSKGEFQETQYF

j_call: TRBJ2-2
d_call: .
v_call: TRBV4-2
cdr3_nt: TGTGCCAGCAGCCAACTTGGGCAGGGAGGAAGCACCGGGGAGCTGTTTTTT
cdr3_aa: CASSQLGQGGSTGELFF

j_call: TRBJ2-5
d_call: .
v_call: TRBV4-2
cdr3_nt: TGTGCCACCACTCGAGGGCTTGGCGAGACCCAGTACTTC
cdr3_aa: CATTRGLGETQYF

j_call: TRBJ1-1
d_call: .
v_call: TRBV10-3
cdr3_nt: TGTGCCATCAGTGAGTCAGCCGCGAACACTGAAGCTTTCTTT
cdr3_aa: CAISESAANTEAFF

j_call: TRBJ2-7
d_call: .
v_call: TRBV4-1
cdr3_nt: TGCGCCAGCAGCCAAGAGGTTACAGGGAAACCGTACTTC
cdr3_aa: CASSQEVTGKPYF

j_call: TRBJ2-2
d_call: TRBD1
v_call: TRBV11-2
cdr3_nt: TGTGCCAGCAGCTTAGAGCAGGGGGCAGTCACCGGGGAGCTGTTTTTT
cdr3_aa: CASSLEQGAVTGELFF

j_call: TRBJ1-5
d_call: .
v_call: TRBV6-5
cdr3_nt: TGTGCCAGTCTCGACAGTGGCAGGCAGCCCCAGCATTTT
cdr3_aa: CASLDSGRQPQHF

j_call: TRBJ1-2
d_call: .
v_call: TRBV5-5
cdr3_nt: TGTGCCAGCAGCTTTAATCGGGGACACAGGTACTATGGCTACACCTTC
cdr3_aa: CASSFNRGHRYYGYTF

j_call: TRBJ2-5
d_call: TRBD1
v_call: TRBV5-1
cdr3_nt: TGCGCCAGCAACGTGAATCCGGGACAGCGGACCCAGTACTTC
cdr3_aa: CASNVNPGQRTQYF

j_call: TRBJ1-2
d_call: .
v_call: TRBV28
cdr3_nt: TGTGCCAGCAGTTCTCCCCCGGGACAATACTATGGCTACACCTTC
cdr3_aa: CASSSPPGQYYGYTF

j_call: TRBJ2-3
d_call: TRBD1
v_call: TRBV2
cdr3_nt: TGTGCCAGCAGACTCGGACAGGGACGCACAGATACGCAGTATTTT
cdr3_aa: CASRLGQGRTDTQYF